This record concerns one TCR beta chain sequence. What it binds is not known. A much larger clone is a single base away; this may be a read error. The same CDR3 also results from other DNA sequences found in this sample. Treatment reported: around 19 received Ad26.COV2.S at low or high dose, single or two shots; roughly five received placebo; per-sample allocation not given. Following the first vaccine or placebo injection, samples were taken on day 63. The entry originates in a study of Ad26.COV2.S vaccination and SARS-CoV-2 variants. Study overall: The vaccine Ad26.COV2.S was put into the muscle once, or twice with 56 days between.

The protocol was immunoSEQ multiplex PCR, while the TCRdb copy is restricted to in-frame clones and leaves out a portion. The sample yields some 300,000 clones, about 85% seen once. Study-level points and caveats: Researchers reported similar non-spike TCR breadth in vaccine and placebo recipients. CD8+ and CD4+ T cells specific for spike reportedly responded with substantial breadth after vaccination. Vaccine recipients showed a spike-specific TCR breadth that was higher than in placebo recipients.

The length of the CDR3 is 13 residues. V shed 5 bases and J shed 0 bases, with 5 bases lying between them. Germline CDR1 is MNHNY and CDR2 is SVGAGI (reference sequence). The clonotype was recovered from a person between 18 and 65 years old who received the Ad26.COV2.S COVID-19 vaccine or a placebo. The starting material was peripheral blood, obtained in a trial of Ad26.COV2.S vaccine versus placebo. The rearrangement uses TRBV6-6 and TRBJ1-5; D gene ambiguous. The CDR3 sequence is CASSPYSNQPQHF. CDR3 sequence (DNA): TGTGCCAGCAGTCCATATAGCAATCAGCCCCAGCATTTT.